What follows are 27 T cell receptor beta chains derived from one specimen sequenced in a study of cytomegalovirus exposure and HLA in healthy donors. TCRdb keeps only in-frame clones here, not all; method: immunoSEQ multiplex PCR. Seen here are approximately 88,000 clones, approximately 84% observed once, and the top ten hold 12%. The source material was PBMCs. All receptors derive from a woman younger than 35 in good health and CMV-seropositive.

The chain joins TRBV7-2 to TRBJ1-2; the D is unclear. The V and J ends lost 1 base and 9 bases respectively, with 9 bases between them. The germline gives CDR1 SGHTA, CDR2 FQGNSA. The CDR3 length is 12 residues. The CDR3 region has the DNA TGTGCCAGCAGCTTAGACCCGAGTCGCTACACCTTC. It yields the protein CASSLDPSRYTF.

J is TRBJ2-1 and V is TRBV6-1; the match to TRBD1 covers 7 bases. Germline trimming cut 10 bases from V and 4 bases from J; bases unmatched to any gene: 13. The CDR3 sequence is 15 residues long. Looked up from germline, CDR1 is MNHNS and CDR2 is SASEGT. The CDR3 coding sequence is TGTGCCACCAGAGGGGCCGGGACAGATTACAATGAGCAGTTCTTC. This encodes CATRGAGTDYNEQFF.

The rearrangement links TRBV30 to TRBJ2-2, with D perhaps matching TRBD1 (6 bases). Trimming shortened V by 0 bases and J by 4 bases, and 6 bases separated the two germline ends. The germline V gene has CDR1 GTSNPN and CDR2 SVGIG (reference sequence). The CDR3 has 13 residues. The CDR3 DNA sequence: TGTGCCTGGAGTGTAGGGGGCACCGGGGAGCTGTTTTTT. Amino acid sequence: CAWSVGGTGELFF.

This chain connects TRBV4-1 to TRBJ2-6; D is possibly TRBD1 (5 bases). The ends were cut back, 1 base at V and 1 base at J, with 8 bases in the middle. The CDR3 contains 16 residues. CDR1 and CDR2 from the germline V gene are MGHRA and YSYEKL. CDR3 residues: CASSQAQESGANVLTF. The CDR3 DNA reads TGCGCCAGCAGCCAAGCACAGGAGTCTGGGGCCAACGTCCTGACTTTC.

V usage is TRBV9 and J usage is TRBJ2-1; TRBD2 matches 13 bases. J gave up 8 bases and V 0 bases, and 5 bases lay outside the gene matches. The CDR3 extends over 16 amino acids. Per germline, CDR1 SGDLS and CDR2 YYNGEE. The DNA of the CDR3 is TGTGCCAGCAGCGTAGGGGGACTAGCGGGGCAAGATGAGCAGTTCTTC. Protein sequence: CASSVGGLAGQDEQFF.

The gene calls are TRBV4-1 and TRBJ1-6; D uncertain. The CDR3 sequence is 14 residues long. Germline V gives CDR1 MGHRA, CDR2 YSYEKL. V shed 1 base and J shed 12 bases, with 13 bases lying between them. For the CDR3, the DNA is TGCGCCAGCAGCCAAGTTAGGGTGAGCGGACCCCTCCACTTT. It is translated as CASSQVRVSGPLHF.

The V call is TRBV30, the J call TRBJ2-7, with a tentative D call TRBD1 (5 bases). The germline CDR1 and CDR2 sequences are GTSNPN and SVGIG (reference sequence). The CDR3 sequence is 13 residues long. The ends were cut back, 4 bases at V and 3 bases at J, with 13 bases in the middle. The CDR3 DNA reads TGTGCCTGGAAGCCCCGGACAAGCTACGAGCAGTACTTC. Residues: CAWKPRTSYEQYF.

The V gene is TRBV13, the J gene TRBJ2-4; 8 bases map to TRBD1. CDR1 and CDR2 from the germline V gene are PRHDT and FYEKMQ (reference sequence). This CDR3 region has 17 residues. The junction had 17 bases not matched to a gene; V was cut back by 7 bases and J by 6 bases. CDR3 nucleotides: TGTGCCAGCACCGCCGGCCGGGTCAGGGGGCGTGGAAACATTCAGTACTTC. This gives the protein CASTAGRVRGRGNIQYF.

As DNA, the CDR3 is TGTGCCAGCAGGATGACCGGGACAGGGGCTAACGAGCAGTACTTC. Translation gives CASRMTGTGANEQYF. This chain connects TRBV4-2 to TRBJ2-7; 10 bases map to TRBD1. Germline V lookup: CDR1 LGHNA, CDR2 YNFKEQ. The V and J ends lost 6 bases and 5 bases, in that order; junction bases with no gene match: 10. The CDR3 consists of 15 residues.

This clone has a handful of counts. This rearrangement joins TRBV7-2 to TRBJ2-7, with 9 bases lining up with TRBD2. The junction had 12 bases not matched to a gene; V was cut back by 5 bases and J by 7 bases. The CDR3 is 15 residues long. Germline values: CDR1 SGHTA, CDR2 FQGNSA. CDR3 protein: CASSPRGGPGGEQYF. As DNA, the CDR3 is TGTGCCAGCAGCCCGCGGGGGGGCCCGGGAGGGGAGCAGTACTTC.

The CDR3 sequence is CASSSWTGKAFF. CDR3 DNA sequence: TGTGCCAGCAGCTCCTGGACAGGGAAAGCTTTCTTT. The chain carries TRBV7-9 and TRBJ1-1, with 8 positions matching TRBD1. The CDR3 contains 12 residues. Trimming at V came to 4 bases and at J to 9 bases, leaving 4 bases not matched to a gene. The germline gives CDR1 SEHNR, CDR2 FQNEAQ (reference sequence).

The gene calls are TRBV6-9 and TRBJ1-5, with D possibly TRBD1 on 5 matching bases. Trimming removed 7 bases at V and 4 bases at J, with 11 bases between. Per germline, CDR1 MNHGY and CDR2 SVAAGI. The CDR3 totals 13 residues. The CDR3 is CASKGFRNQPQHF. CDR3 coding DNA: TGTGCCAGCAAGGGGTTCCGGAATCAGCCCCAGCATTTT.

The chain uses TRBV7-9 and TRBJ2-4, with a weak D call TRBD2 (6 bases). This CDR3 is built from 18 residues. CDR1 SEHNR and CDR2 FQNEAQ come from the germline V gene (reference sequence). Trimming removed 1 base from V and 3 bases from J, with 19 bases in between. The DNA of the CDR3 is TGTGCCAGCAGCTTAGTCCCCCGGGCTAGCGAGGGCAAAAACATTCAGTACTTC. Encoded protein: CASSLVPRASEGKNIQYF.

V usage is TRBV19 and J usage is TRBJ2-6, with 9 positions matching TRBD1. V lost 0 bases to trimming and J lost 5 bases; unmatched junction nucleotides: 2. Germline V CDR1 and CDR2: LNHDA, SQIVND (reference sequence). This CDR3 contains 16 residues. The DNA of the CDR3 is TGTGCCAGTAGTATAGAGGGGACAGGGTGGGCCAACGTCCTGACTTTC. This codes for CASSIEGTGWANVLTF.

Concerning this clone: The same CDR3 can be traced to other DNA sequences in this sample. The chain uses TRBV28 and TRBJ1-1, with TRBD1 matching 9 bases. Germline values: CDR1 MDHEN, CDR2 SYDVKM. J gave up 2 bases and V 11 bases, and 3 bases lay outside the gene matches. CDR3 length: 12 residues. The CDR3 nucleotides are TGTGCCTTGGGACAGGGTAACACTGAAGCTTTCTTT. As protein: CALGQGNTEAFF.

V is TRBV7-2 and J is TRBJ2-2, with 7 bases aligning to TRBD2. V was clipped by 5 bases and J by 6 bases; unmatched bases: 15. Per the germline V gene, CDR1 is SGHTA and CDR2 is FQGNSA. The CDR3 length is 17 residues. The CDR3: CASSPHGGRGVAGELFF. CDR3 DNA: TGTGCCAGCAGCCCACACGGCGGGAGAGGTGTTGCCGGGGAGCTGTTTTTT.

This clone was counted only a few times. The V call is TRBV19, the J call TRBJ2-7; 7 bases align to TRBD1. The CDR3 loop spans 13 amino acids. V shed 5 bases and J 9 bases; nucleotides not matched to a gene: 10. CDR1 and CDR2 from the germline V gene are LNHDA and SQIVND (reference sequence). The CDR3 DNA sequence: TGTGCCAGTAGTTCGACAGGGATTACTATGCAGTACTTC. It yields the protein CASSSTGITMQYF.

This sequence joins TRBV28 and TRBJ1-2, with D perhaps matching TRBD1 (5 bases). CDR3 size: 17 residues. Germline CDR1 and CDR2: MDHEN and SYDVKM. V lost 1 base and J lost 1, with 16 bases in between. The CDR3 spells CASSLYLTAPLNYGYTF. CDR3 DNA sequence: TGTGCCAGCAGTTTATACCTGACAGCCCCACTTAACTATGGCTACACCTTC.

This rearrangement joins TRBV29-1 to TRBJ2-7, with 7 bases matching TRBD1. The ends lost 7 bases at V and 3 bases at J; junction bases unmatched: 12. CDR3 length: 14 residues. Germline-derived CDR1 and CDR2 are SQVTM and ANQGSEA. The CDR3 protein is CSAGLGQGVYEQYF. CDR3 nucleotides: TGCAGCGCCGGGTTAGGGCAGGGGGTCTACGAGCAGTACTTC.

The rearrangement links TRBV27 to TRBJ1-1; the match to TRBD1 covers 10 bases. Germline CDR1 MNHEY, CDR2 SMNVEV (reference sequence). Unmatched junction bases numbered 2, after V lost 6 bases and J lost 1 base. The CDR3 is 14 residues long. CDR3 amino acids: CASSRTGGNTEAFF. The CDR3 DNA reads as TGTGCCAGCAGCCGGACAGGGGGGAACACTGAAGCTTTCTTT.

The rearrangement links TRBV4-3 to TRBJ2-2, with D tentatively TRBD2 (6 bases). V lost 3 bases and J 2 bases, leaving 13 bases between the germline ends. The germline V gene encodes CDR1 LGHNA and CDR2 YSLEER. The CDR3 length is 16 residues. The CDR3 reads CASSQSEGTNTGELFF. CDR3 DNA sequence: TGCGCCAGCAGCCAGTCGGAGGGGACTAACACCGGGGAGCTGTTTTTT.

The chain recombines TRBV2 with TRBJ1-1, with a tentative D call TRBD1 (6 bases). V lost 1 base to trimming and J lost 11 bases, with 20 bases between them. Germline V gives CDR1 SNHLY, CDR2 FYNNEI. The CDR3 contains 15 residues. The CDR3 sequence is CASSEDSTSRGAAFF. As DNA, the CDR3 is TGTGCCAGCAGTGAAGACAGTACTTCTCGGGGGGCGGCTTTCTTT.

CDR3 DNA: TGCGCCAGCAGTGAGTCCGGGGCAGATACGCAGTATTTT. Its protein is CASSESGADTQYF. The rearrangement joins TRBV10-1 to TRBJ2-3; weak D call: TRBD2 (5 bases). The germline V gene has CDR1 WNHNN and CDR2 SYGVQD (reference sequence). This CDR3 region has 13 residues. V lost 0 bases and J lost 4, with 5 bases in between.

The V gene is TRBV7-9, the J gene TRBJ1-4; 8 nucleotides agree with TRBD1. From germline, CDR1 is SEHNR and CDR2 FQNEAQ (reference sequence). Trimming removed 1 base from V and 8 bases from J; junction bases left unmatched: 6. This CDR3 has 15 amino acids. The CDR3 spells CASSLEQGVNEKLFF. The CDR3 DNA reads as TGTGCCAGCAGCTTAGAACAGGGGGTTAACGAAAAACTGTTTTTT.

This sequence joins TRBV6-5 and TRBJ1-3; 8 bases fit TRBD1. CDR1 is MNHEY, CDR2 SVGAGI, per germline. V was clipped by 6 bases and J by 4 bases; unmatched bases: 2. The length of the CDR3 is 13 residues. The CDR3 here is CASSRGLGNTIYF. The CDR3 DNA reads TGTGCCAGCAGCAGGGGGCTCGGAAACACCATATATTTT.

This clone was seen only once. The V and J genes are TRBV28 and TRBJ2-5, with a tentative D call TRBD2 (5 bases). Per germline, CDR1 MDHEN and CDR2 SYDVKM. V dropped 5 bases and J dropped 10 bases, with 14 bases sitting between them. This CDR3 spans 12 amino acids. CDR3 loop: CASSQQGGGQYF. In DNA form, the CDR3 reads TGTGCCAGCAGTCAACAAGGAGGAGGCCAGTACTTC.

The chain uses TRBV28 and TRBJ2-7; 7 bases are a match to TRBD2. Germline trimming cut 5 bases from V and 0 bases from J; bases unmatched to any gene: 4. Germline CDR1 MDHEN, CDR2 SYDVKM. There are 14 residues in the CDR3. This CDR3 reads CASSPGGASYEQYF. The CDR3 DNA is TGTGCCAGCAGTCCGGGGGGAGCCTCCTACGAGCAGTACTTC.